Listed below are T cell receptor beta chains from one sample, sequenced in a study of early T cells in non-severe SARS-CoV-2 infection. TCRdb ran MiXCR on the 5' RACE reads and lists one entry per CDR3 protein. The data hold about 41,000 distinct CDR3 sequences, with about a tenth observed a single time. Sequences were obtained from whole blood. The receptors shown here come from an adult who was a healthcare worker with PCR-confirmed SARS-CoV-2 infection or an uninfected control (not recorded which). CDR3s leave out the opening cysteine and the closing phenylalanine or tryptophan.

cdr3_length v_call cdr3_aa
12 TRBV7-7 ASSPAGGGNEQF
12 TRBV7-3 ASSLGGASTEAF
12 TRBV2 ASVRSGTSYGYT
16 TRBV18 ASSPGTGTRAENQPQH
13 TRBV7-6 ASSLFIAGGDTQY
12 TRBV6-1 ASRTTGPNTEAF
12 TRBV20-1 SARTGMGNQPQH
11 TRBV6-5 ATNPTGAHEQY
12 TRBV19 ASSIRAGTYEQY
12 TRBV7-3 ASSWTGPFSEAF
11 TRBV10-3 AISNRSGNEQF
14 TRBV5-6 ASRIGNSEGIAEAF
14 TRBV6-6 ASSYSTGSSYNEQF
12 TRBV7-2 ASLLMRIPDEQF
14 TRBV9 ASPTQGHPLFHGYT
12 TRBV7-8 ASSMTGINQPQH
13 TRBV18 ASSPPDRPEYEQY
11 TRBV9 ASSATAVRGYT
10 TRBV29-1 SVAEVGERYT
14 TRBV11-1 ASTDPGLAGGNEQF
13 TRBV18 ASSPDRGQHNEQF
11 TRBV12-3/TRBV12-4 ASSPRENGELF